The entry below gives a single T cell receptor (beta chain) sequence along with its context. What it recognizes is unknown. The method was immunoSEQ multiplex PCR; TCRdb's version includes in-frame clones alone and lacks a portion of them. The table shows tens of thousands of clones, with roughly 90% occurring only once. Germline CDR1 reads MNHNS; CDR2 reads SASEGT. Trimming stripped 2 bases from V and 5 bases from J, with 19 bases between. The CDR3 consists of 16 residues. The sample originates from a study of T cell responses to AZD1222 COVID-19 vaccine. Study-level results: Across the whole spike, CD4 TCRs peaked at regions 160-218 and 743-854. Only five to seven individuals given AZD1222 were seropositive at baseline. Donors were mostly white British, more females; clonal diversity possibly underestimated.

The specimen was peripheral blood, collected 28 days after the second AZD1222 dose. The TCR originated in an adult who received the AZD1222 COVID-19 vaccine. The chain carries TRBV6-1 and TRBJ2-7; D is possibly TRBD1 (5 bases). The CDR3, as DNA: TGTGCCAGCAGTGAACGAGGTTCAGGGTCGGTCGACGAGCAGTACTTC. It specifies CASSERGSGSVDEQYF.